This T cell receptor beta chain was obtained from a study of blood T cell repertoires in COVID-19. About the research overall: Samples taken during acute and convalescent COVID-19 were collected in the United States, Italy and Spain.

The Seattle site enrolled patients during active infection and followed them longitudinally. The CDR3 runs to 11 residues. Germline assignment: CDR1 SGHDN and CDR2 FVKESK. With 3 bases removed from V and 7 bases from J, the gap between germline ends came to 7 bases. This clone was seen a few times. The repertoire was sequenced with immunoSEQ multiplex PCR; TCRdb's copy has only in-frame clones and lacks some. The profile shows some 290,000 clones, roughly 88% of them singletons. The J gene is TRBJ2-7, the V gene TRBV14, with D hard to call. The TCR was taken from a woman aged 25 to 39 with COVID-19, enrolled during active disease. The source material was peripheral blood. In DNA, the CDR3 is TGTGCCAGCAGCCACCGAGGTGAGCAGTACTTC. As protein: CASSHRGEQYF.